Listed below are T cell receptor beta chains from one sample, sequenced in a study of T-cell reconstitution after alpha-beta-depleted transplantation in children. TCRdb re-derived calls from the PCR reads in MiXCR, one entry per CDR3 protein. Of a few hundred thousand distinct CDR3 sequences detected, approximately 20% appear once; the ten largest clones hold 3% to 4.5%. The sequences come from PBMCs from the stem cell graft donor, collected from the stem cell graft. These receptors all come from a human donor who donated a stem cell graft to a child with acute myeloid leukemia. The CDR3 runs from the conserved cysteine through the conserved F or W. D genes are given only for firm matches. Clone size, where shown, is once, few, many, or a class for clones that have expanded.

d_gene	v_gene	abundance	j_gene	CDR3nt	CDR3aa
TRBD1	TRBV29-1	many	TRBJ2-3	TGCAGCGTGGACTCCGGGACAGGGTTTACAGATACGCAGTATTTT	CSVDSGTGFTDTQYF
TRBD2	TRBV19	-	TRBJ2-1	TGTGCCAGTACCCACAGCGGGAGTTTGGATGAGCAGTTCTTC	CASTHSGSLDEQFF
TRBD1	TRBV20-1	many	TRBJ1-5	TGCAGTGCTAGAGAACAGGGGGCACTTGGCAATCAGCCCCAGCATTTT	CSAREQGALGNQPQHF
-	TRBV12-3/TRBV12-4	-	TRBJ2-5	TGTGCCAGCAGGAGGAGGGGAGAGACCCAGTACTTC	CASRRRGETQYF
-	TRBV20-1	many	TRBJ2-3	TGCAGTGCTGGGGAAGGGGGAGCGGGGACAGATACGCAGTATTTT	CSAGEGGAGTDTQYF
TRBD2	TRBV29-1	many	TRBJ2-7	TGCAGCGTTGAAGGAGCGGGGGACTACGAGCAGTACTTC	CSVEGAGDYEQYF
-	TRBV28	-	TRBJ2-4	TGTGCCAGCAGTACGAGGGGAGTGGACATTCAGTACTTC	CASSTRGVDIQYF
TRBD1	TRBV15	-	TRBJ2-1	TGTGCCACCAAATATGGAGGACAGGGGGCCAATGAGCAGTTCTTC	CATKYGGQGANEQFF
-	TRBV15	-	TRBJ2-1	TGTGCCACCAGCAGAGAGGCCCGGGATACTGAGCAGTTCTTC	CATSREARDTEQFF
-	TRBV27	few	TRBJ2-2	TGTGCCAGCAGTCTCGAAAAGGATAGCCGGCTGTTTTTT	CASSLEKDSRLFF
TRBD1	TRBV13	-	TRBJ2-7	TGTGCCAGCCACAGGGGCGGAGACGAGCAGTACTTC	CASHRGGDEQYF
-	TRBV12-3/TRBV12-4	few	TRBJ2-2	TGTGCCAGCAGTTCCCCTGTGATCGGGGAGCTGTTTTTT	CASSSPVIGELFF
-	TRBV12-3/TRBV12-4	-	TRBJ2-2	TGTGCCAGCACCTCTCAGGGGTGGGCCAACACCGGGGAGCTGTTTTTT	CASTSQGWANTGELFF
-	TRBV7-3	-	TRBJ2-1	TGTGCCAGCAGTTCCGTCGGGGGTTTTGCGGGGAATGAGCAGTTCTTC	CASSSVGGFAGNEQFF
-	TRBV10-3	-	TRBJ2-2	TGTGCCAACAGTGCCAACTACCTTTCTACCGGGGAGCTGTTTTTT	CANSANYLSTGELFF
-	TRBV4-1	-	TRBJ2-7	TGCGCCAGCAGCCGGGGCCTCCACTCCTACGAGCAGTACTTC	CASSRGLHSYEQYF
-	TRBV12-3/TRBV12-4	few	TRBJ2-7	TGTGCCAGCAGTCCAACGGGAGACTCCTACGAGCAGTACTTC	CASSPTGDSYEQYF
TRBD1	TRBV10-3	few	TRBJ2-7	TGTGCCATCAGTGCTGGGACAGCGTTCTACGAGCAGTACTTC	CAISAGTAFYEQYF
-	TRBV20-1	-	TRBJ1-5	TGCAGTGCTAGGGGAAGGAGGGCTGGACAGCCCCAGCATTTT	CSARGRRAGQPQHF
TRBD2	TRBV7-9	-	TRBJ2-5	TGTGCCAGCAGCTCCCTAGCGGGAGAAGATGAGACCCAGTACTTC	CASSSLAGEDETQYF
TRBD2	TRBV4-1	few	TRBJ2-7	TGCGCCAGCAGCCGGCGGGAGGACTCCTACGAGCAGTACTTC	CASSRREDSYEQYF
TRBD1	TRBV28	few	TRBJ2-7	TGTGCCAGCAGCCCACTACAGGGGTCTTATCCCTACGAGCAGTACTTC	CASSPLQGSYPYEQYF
-	TRBV5-1	many	TRBJ2-7	TGCGCCAGCAGACGAACCGGGGCCAACTACGAGCAGTACTTC	CASRRTGANYEQYF
-	TRBV12-3/TRBV12-4	-	TRBJ2-7	TGTGCCAGCAGTACGGTATTGACCTACGAGCAGTACTTC	CASSTVLTYEQYF
-	TRBV12-3/TRBV12-4	few	TRBJ1-4	TGTGCCAGCAGTTTTCACACGGATAATGAAAAACTGTTTTTT	CASSFHTDNEKLFF
-	TRBV25-1	-	TRBJ2-2	TGTGCCAGCAGTGACTCTAGGAACGGGCCGTCCGGGGAGCTGTTTTTT	CASSDSRNGPSGELFF
TRBD2	TRBV20-1	few	TRBJ2-3	TGCAGTGCTAGCGTTATCATTAGCGGGAACACAGATACGCAGTATTTT	CSASVIISGNTDTQYF
-	TRBV7-2	many	TRBJ2-7	TGTGCCAGCAGCCGTTCTAGCGAACGGTCCTACGAGCAGTACTTC	CASSRSSERSYEQYF
TRBD2	TRBV20-1	few	TRBJ2-3	TGCAGTGCTAGAGTCCCTAGCGGTAATACAGATACGCAGTATTTT	CSARVPSGNTDTQYF
-	TRBV12-3/TRBV12-4	few	TRBJ2-1	TGTGCCAGCAGTCCCAGGGCAGCCGAATACAATGAGCAGTTCTTC	CASSPRAAEYNEQFF
TRBD2	TRBV6-2/TRBV6-3	-	TRBJ2-1	TGTGCCAGCAGTCCTACCCCGAAGACTAGCCATACAACCAGTGAGCAGTTCTTC	CASSPTPKTSHTTSEQFF
-	TRBV25-1	-	TRBJ2-1	TGTGCCAGCAGTGAAGCATATAATGAGCAGTTCTTC	CASSEAYNEQFF
-	TRBV5-1	-	TRBJ1-1	TGCGCCAGCAGCCCAGGTGGGGGGTACATGAACACTGAAGCTTTCTTT	CASSPGGGYMNTEAFF
TRBD2	TRBV5-1	few	TRBJ2-3	TGCGCCAGCAGCTTGGGACTAGCGGGAGTGATCGCAGATACGCAGTATTTT	CASSLGLAGVIADTQYF
TRBD1	TRBV18	-	TRBJ1-1	TGTGCCAGCTCAAACAGGGGGCCTTATCAAACCACGCACACTGAAGCTTTCTTT	CASSNRGPYQTTHTEAFF
-	TRBV12-3/TRBV12-4	few	TRBJ2-7	TGTGCCAGCAGTTTGAGTCTCCCCTACGAGCAGTACTTC	CASSLSLPYEQYF
-	TRBV4-1	many	TRBJ2-1	TGCGCCAGCAGCCAAGAGGAACCGCGCAATGAGCAGTTCTTC	CASSQEEPRNEQFF
-	TRBV28	-	TRBJ1-1	TGTGCCAGCAGTTTATACCCGTTGAACACTGAAGCTTTCTTT	CASSLYPLNTEAFF
-	TRBV4-3	-	TRBJ1-1	TGCGCCAGCAGCTTGCGGGACTCGAACACTGAAGCTTTCTTT	CASSLRDSNTEAFF
-	TRBV6-5	few	TRBJ2-7	TGTGCCAGCAGTCTACGCCCAGACCTAGCGAAGTACGAGCAGTACTTC	CASSLRPDLAKYEQYF
-	TRBV11-2	-	TRBJ2-3	TGTGCCAGCAGCTTAGTTTCGACAACTAGCACAGATACGCAGTATTTT	CASSLVSTTSTDTQYF
-	TRBV21-1	few	TRBJ2-2	TGTGCCAGCAGCAAAGCTAGAGCCGCGAACACCGGGGAGCTGTTTTTT	CASSKARAANTGELFF
-	TRBV20-1	many	TRBJ2-2	TGCAGTGCCCGTTGGAACACCGGGGAGCTGTTTTTT	CSARWNTGELFF
-	TRBV28	-	TRBJ2-1	TGTGCCAGCAGTTCACGGAGCGAGAGCTCCTACAATGAGCAGTTCTTC	CASSSRSESSYNEQFF
-	TRBV3-1	-	TRBJ2-2	TGTGCCAGCAGCCTTGTTAACGCGAACACCGGGGAGCTGTTTTTT	CASSLVNANTGELFF
TRBD2	TRBV20-1	many	TRBJ2-1	TGCAGTGCGCCCGAGGTCGGGACTAGCGCATACAATGAGCAGTTCTTC	CSAPEVGTSAYNEQFF
-	TRBV7-8	few	TRBJ2-6	TGTGCCAGCAGCGTACCTACTTGGAGGGGCTGGACTGGGGCCAACGTCCTGACTTTC	CASSVPTWRGWTGANVLTF
-	TRBV29-1	-	TRBJ2-7	TGCAGCGTTGAAGGAGGGGACAAATACGAGCAGTACTTC	CSVEGGDKYEQYF
TRBD1	TRBV29-1	many	TRBJ1-2	TGCAGCGACCTAACAGGGGGTTATGGCTACACCTTC	CSDLTGGYGYTF
-	TRBV12-3/TRBV12-4	many	TRBJ1-5	TGTGCCAGCAGATTAGGAAGCAATCAGCCCCAGCATTTT	CASRLGSNQPQHF
TRBD2	TRBV5-4	few	TRBJ2-5	TGTGCCAGCAGTCAGAGCGGGAGCAGGGAGACCCAGTACTTC	CASSQSGSRETQYF
-	TRBV6-1	-	TRBJ2-3	TGTGCCAGCAGCCGCCCTCCCGGGGCCGGGATCGACACAGATACGCAGTATTTT	CASSRPPGAGIDTDTQYF
TRBD2	TRBV4-1	-	TRBJ2-7	TGCGCCAGCAGCCAAGATGGCCTAGCGGGGGGCGAGTACTTC	CASSQDGLAGGEYF
-	TRBV12-3/TRBV12-4	-	TRBJ2-5	TGTGCCAGCAGTAGGGTCGGCCTCGACACCCGACCCGAGACCCAGTACTTC	CASSRVGLDTRPETQYF
TRBD1	TRBV7-2	-	TRBJ2-1	TGTGCCAGCAGGCGGGGGACAGGGCTCGTCGATGAGCAGTTCTTC	CASRRGTGLVDEQFF
-	TRBV29-1	-	TRBJ2-2	TGCAGCGTTGAAAGTCAAAACACCGGGGAGCTGTTTTTT	CSVESQNTGELFF
TRBD2	TRBV5-4	many	TRBJ2-1	TGTGCCAGCAGCTTTACTAGCGGAGGACTCAATGAGCAGTTCTTC	CASSFTSGGLNEQFF
TRBD2	TRBV7-2	few	TRBJ2-7	TGTTCCAGCAGTCGGACTAGCGGGTTATACGAGCAGTACTTC	CSSSRTSGLYEQYF
-	TRBV12-3/TRBV12-4	-	TRBJ2-7	TGTGCCAGCAGTTTAGGTTTCGGGGGCCGGGAGCAGTACTTC	CASSLGFGGREQYF
TRBD1	TRBV6-1	few	TRBJ2-1	TGTGCCAGCACCCGGACAGGGGTCAACAATGAGCAGTTCTTC	CASTRTGVNNEQFF